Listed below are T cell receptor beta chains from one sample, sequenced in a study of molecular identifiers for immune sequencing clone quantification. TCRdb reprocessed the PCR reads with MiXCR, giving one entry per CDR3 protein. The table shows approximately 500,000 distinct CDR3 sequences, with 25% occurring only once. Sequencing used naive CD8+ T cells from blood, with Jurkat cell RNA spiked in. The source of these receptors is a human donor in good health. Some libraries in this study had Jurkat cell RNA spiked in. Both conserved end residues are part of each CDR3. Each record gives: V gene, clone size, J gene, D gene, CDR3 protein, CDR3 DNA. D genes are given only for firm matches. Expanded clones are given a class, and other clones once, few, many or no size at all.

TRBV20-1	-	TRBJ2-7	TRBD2	CSARDVSGGRPYEQYF	TGCAGTGCTAGAGATGTTTCGGGCGGGAGACCCTACGAGCAGTACTTC
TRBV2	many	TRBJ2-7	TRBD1	CASSEGQGAGEQYF	TGTGCCAGCAGTGAAGGGCAGGGGGCTGGTGAGCAGTACTTC
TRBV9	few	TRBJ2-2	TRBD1	CASSVVRDRPNTGELFF	TGTGCCAGCAGCGTAGTTCGGGACAGACCGAACACCGGGGAGCTGTTTTTT
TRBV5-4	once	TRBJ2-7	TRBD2	CASSLAGTSGSTYEQYF	TGTGCCAGCAGCTTGGCAGGTACTAGCGGGAGCACCTACGAGCAGTACTTC
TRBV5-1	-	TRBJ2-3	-	CASGPFWLSTDTQYF	TGCGCCAGCGGGCCTTTTTGGCTAAGCACAGATACGCAGTATTTT
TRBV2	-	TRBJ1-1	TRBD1	CASSDRGMVEAFF	TGTGCCAGCAGTGACAGGGGGATGGTTGAAGCTTTCTTT
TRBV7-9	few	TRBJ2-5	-	CASSLEAPETQYF	TGTGCCAGCAGCTTAGAAGCGCCAGAGACCCAGTACTTC
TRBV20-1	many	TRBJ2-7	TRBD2	CSARFLRLAGENEQYF	TGCAGTGCTAGGTTCCTTAGACTAGCGGGAGAAAACGAGCAGTACTTC
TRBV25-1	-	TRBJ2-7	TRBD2	CACSEEVGTSGNYEQYF	TGTGCCTGCAGTGAAGAAGTCGGGACTAGCGGAAACTACGAGCAGTACTTC
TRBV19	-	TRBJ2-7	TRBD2	CASRGLAEDSYEQYF	TGTGCCAGTAGGGGACTAGCGGAAGACTCCTACGAGCAGTACTTC
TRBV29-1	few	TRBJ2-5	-	CSVVRSWRETQYF	TGCAGCGTTGTCCGATCTTGGCGAGAGACCCAGTACTTC
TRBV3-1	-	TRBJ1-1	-	CASSPAVNTEAFF	TGTGCCAGCAGCCCGGCAGTGAACACTGAAGCTTTCTTT
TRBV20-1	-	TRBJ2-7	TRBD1	CSARDVDRCYEQYF	TGCAGTGCTAGAGATGTGGACAGGTGCTACGAGCAGTACTTC
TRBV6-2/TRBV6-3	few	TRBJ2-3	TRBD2	CASSYPSTSGNTDTQYF	TGTGCCAGCAGTTACCCGTCGACTAGCGGAAACACAGATACGCAGTATTTT
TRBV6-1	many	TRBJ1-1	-	CASSEVGAGTEAFF	TGTGCCAGCAGTGAAGTGGGGGCCGGGACTGAAGCTTTCTTT
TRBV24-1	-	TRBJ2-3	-	CATSDLSQGYSTDTQYF	TGTGCCACCAGTGATTTAAGTCAGGGCTACTCCACAGATACGCAGTATTTT
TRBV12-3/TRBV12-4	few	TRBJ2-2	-	CASSPQAPGGTGELFF	TGTGCCAGCAGTCCGCAGGCACCCGGGGGCACCGGGGAGCTGTTTTTT
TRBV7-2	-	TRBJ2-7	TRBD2	CASSPWTSGGGYEQYF	TGTGCCAGCAGCCCCTGGACTAGCGGGGGGGGATACGAGCAGTACTTC
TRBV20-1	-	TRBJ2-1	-	CSASPLDGNEQFF	TGCAGTGCTAGCCCCTTAGATGGGAATGAGCAGTTCTTC
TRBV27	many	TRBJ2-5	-	CASSSLFGETQYF	TGTGCCAGCAGTTCCTTATTCGGGGAGACCCAGTACTTC
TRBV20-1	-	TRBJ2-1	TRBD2	CSARRLADLYNEQFF	TGCAGTGCCCGGAGACTAGCCGACTTATACAATGAGCAGTTCTTC
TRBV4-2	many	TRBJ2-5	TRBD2	CASSQQLAEETQYF	TGTGCCAGCAGCCAACAACTAGCGGAAGAGACCCAGTACTTC
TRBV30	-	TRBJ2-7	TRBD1	CAWSADRGLGEQYF	TGTGCCTGGAGTGCGGACAGGGGGCTGGGGGAGCAGTACTTC
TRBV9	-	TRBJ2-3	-	CASGVGGRGGLNTQYF	TGTGCCAGCGGCGTAGGGGGCCGGGGGGGCCTGAATACGCAGTATTTT
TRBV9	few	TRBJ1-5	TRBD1	CASSARGWGNQPQHF	TGTGCCAGCAGCGCCAGGGGGTGGGGGAATCAGCCCCAGCATTTT
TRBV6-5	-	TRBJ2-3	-	CASSYSAGIGTDTQYF	TGTGCCAGCAGTTACTCGGCGGGAATCGGCACAGATACGCAGTATTTT
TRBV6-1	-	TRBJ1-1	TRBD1	CASSDSGGITGGTEAFF	TGTGCCAGCAGTGATTCAGGGGGAATTACAGGGGGAACTGAAGCTTTCTTT
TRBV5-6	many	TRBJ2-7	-	CASSLLAQSEQYF	TGTGCCAGCAGCTTGTTAGCCCAGAGCGAGCAGTACTTC
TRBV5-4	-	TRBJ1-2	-	CASSAERANYGCTF	TGTGCCAGCAGCGCAGAGCGAGCTAACTATGGCTGCACCTTC
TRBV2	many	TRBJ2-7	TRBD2	CASPREGGIPYEQYF	TGTGCCAGCCCCCGGGAGGGAGGGATCCCCTACGAGCAGTACTTC